The text below deals with one T cell receptor (beta chain). Trimming cost V 6 bases and J 5 bases; bases outside gene matches: 11. Germline values: CDR1 MDHEN, CDR2 SYDVKM. The CDR3 is 15 residues long. As to time point: peripheral blood 6 weeks after treatment start. This sample was taken from a study of PD-L1 blockade in urothelial cancer. Across the study: Peripheral blood specimens exhibited a median yield of 141,255 T cells.

The repertoire was sequenced with immunoSEQ multiplex PCR; TCRdb's copy has only in-frame clones and lacks some. The sample consists of about 50,000 clones, more than 75% of them appearing once. The gene calls are TRBV28 and TRBJ2-7, with 9 nucleotides matching TRBD1. The source of this sequence is a man aged 55 to 69 with urothelial cancer. Sequenced here: PBMCs, sampled around atezolizumab (anti-PD-L1) treatment. In nucleotides, the CDR3 is TGTGCCAGCAGGGATCCGGGACAGGGATCTCACGAGCAGTACTTC. Encoded protein: CASRDPGQGSHEQYF.